A single sample is the source of the 10 T cell receptor beta chains below, sequenced in a study of cytomegalovirus exposure and HLA in healthy donors. Primers: 60 Vbeta forward and 13 Jbeta reverse. Here immunoSEQ multiplex PCR was the method, and the copy in TCRdb shows in-frame clones only, minus some. The sample lists roughly 150,000 clones, approximately 80% seen once, with around 3.7% in the top ten. The specimen was PBMCs. The receptors here all came from a male donor in good health and CMV-seronegative.

The table lists this clone with a few counts. The CDR3 nucleotides read TGCGCCAGCAGCTTGGGGGGCCTCTCCACATCCCAAGAGACCCAGTACTTC. This translates into CASSLGGLSTSQETQYF. The chain has TRBV5-1 and TRBJ2-5; D may be TRBD1 (5 bases). Germline V gene data show CDR1 as SGHRS and CDR2 as YFSETQ. Trimming removed 0 bases from V and 1 base from J, with 16 bases in between. The CDR3 runs to 17 residues.

The chain joins TRBV30 to TRBJ2-1; the match to TRBD2 covers 11 bases. V lost 3 bases and J lost 3; bases outside the gene matches: 4. The CDR3 is 15 residues long. Germline values: CDR1 GTSNPN, CDR2 SVGIG (reference sequence). The CDR3 region has the DNA TGTGCCTGGAGCTCCGGGACTAGCGGCTACAATGAGCAGTTCTTC. It codes for CAWSSGTSGYNEQFF.

This clone occurred a few times. The chain links TRBV7-9 to TRBJ1-1; the D is unclear. Trimming stripped 4 bases from V and 1 base from J, with 10 bases between. The germline CDR1 and CDR2 sequences are SEHNR and FQNEAQ (reference sequence). This CDR3 contains 14 residues. CDR3 residues: CASSSSGRNTEAFF. CDR3 bases: TGTGCCAGCAGCTCTAGTGGGAGGAACACTGAAGCTTTCTTT.

The rearrangement links TRBV5-6 to TRBJ1-1; D call uncertain. Trimming left V 1 base short and J 0 bases short, with 7 bases between. The CDR3 consists of 14 residues. Germline CDR1 SGHDT, CDR2 YYEEEE. CDR3 amino acids: CASSLSRLNTEAFF. CDR3 nucleotide sequence: TGTGCCAGCAGCTTGAGCAGGTTGAACACTGAAGCTTTCTTT.

The chain has TRBV11-3 and TRBJ2-7; 7 bases are shared with TRBD1. V gave up 1 base and J gave up 0 bases; unmatched junction bases: 0. Germline CDR1 reads SGHNT; CDR2 reads YENEEA. The CDR3 totals 14 residues. For the CDR3, the DNA is TGTGCCAGCAGCTTAGGGGACAGCTCCTACGAGCAGTACTTC. Its translation: CASSLGDSSYEQYF.

This chain joins TRBV10-2 and TRBJ1-1; D might be TRBD1 (5 bases). V lost 6 bases to trimming and J lost 3 bases, with 14 bases between them. The CDR3 is 14 amino acids. CDR1 is WSHSY, CDR2 SAAADI, per germline. The CDR3 nucleotides read TGCGCCAGCAGAAGTAAGACAGCATACACTGAAGCTTTCTTT. Protein sequence: CASRSKTAYTEAFF.

This chain uses TRBV5-5 with TRBJ1-2, with 8 positions matching TRBD1. The V gene end was trimmed by 6 bases and the J gene end by 4 bases; junction bases not matched to a gene: 11. CDR3 size: 15 residues. Germline V lookup: CDR1 SGHKS, CDR2 YYEKEE (reference sequence). CDR3 amino acids: CASTQDRGRLYGYTF. In DNA, the CDR3 is TGTGCCAGCACCCAAGACAGGGGCCGCCTCTATGGCTACACCTTC.

The rearrangement joins TRBV7-9 to TRBJ2-7; 7 bases map to TRBD1. The CDR3 totals 15 residues. CDR1 is SEHNR and CDR2 is FQNEAQ in the germline V gene (reference sequence). V shed 4 bases and J 2 bases; nucleotides not matched to a gene: 8. In DNA, the CDR3 is TGTGCCAGCAGCTCTCGGGACAGCGGAACCTACGAGCAGTACTTC. Protein sequence: CASSSRDSGTYEQYF.

A word on this clone: Additional DNA sequences in this sample encode the identical CDR3. The chain employs TRBV11-2 and TRBJ2-5; TRBD1 matches at 10 bases. This CDR3 is built from 13 residues. The germline V gene has CDR1 SGHAT and CDR2 FQNNGV. V gave up 9 bases and J gave up 4 bases; unmatched junction bases: 5. The CDR3 DNA sequence: TGTGCCAGTAGCGGGGACAGGGGAGAGACCCAGTACTTC. Translating gives CASSGDRGETQYF.

The chain recombines TRBV29-1 with TRBJ1-1; 7 bases match TRBD1. This CDR3 has 13 residues. In germline, CDR1 is SQVTM, CDR2 ANQGSEA. V dropped 5 bases and J dropped 2; count of bases not matched to a gene: 5. CDR3 region: CSVTGDTNTEAFF. The CDR3 DNA is TGCAGCGTTACAGGGGACACTAACACTGAAGCTTTCTTT.